This T cell receptor beta chain originates from a study of blood T cell repertoires in COVID-19. Study context: The United States, Italy and Spain supplied acute and convalescent COVID-19 samples. T cells, B-cell-depleted T cells, or PBMCs supplied cDNA or gDNA.

V dropped 2 bases and J dropped 5; count of bases not matched to a gene: 1. Germline CDR1 reads MNHNS; CDR2 reads SASEGT. The CDR3 runs 13 residues. Original handling: Estimates of nucleated cell counts were drawn from the amplification of reference gene primers. Here immunoSEQ multiplex PCR was the method, and the copy in TCRdb shows in-frame clones only, minus some. The DNA was the basis for D and trimming; V, J and clone size are from that table. The sample records 88,000 or so clones, around 78% being singletons. The table lists this clone with a count of one. Sequenced input: peripheral blood. This receptor was identified in a human donor in a cohort sampled during active COVID-19. The chain couples TRBV6-1 to TRBJ1-1; 8 nucleotides line up with TRBD1. The CDR3 DNA is TGTGCCAGCAGTGAACACAGGGGGACTGAAGCTTTCTTT. Its protein is CASSEHRGTEAFF.